The 27 T cell receptor beta chains presented below share a single source sample, sequenced in a study of shared T cell receptors in the human thymus. TCRdb's copy holds only in-frame clones and misses some; the assay was immunoSEQ multiplex PCR. The sample lists hundreds of thousands of clones; over 90% were seen once. Sequenced input: thymocytes. The receptor source for this set is a human donor.

The count of this clone is one. This chain connects TRBV5-4 to TRBJ2-5; perhaps TRBD2 as D (5 bases). The J call may not be correct, given that the DNA end is closer to TRBJ2-7. Germline CDR1 is SGHNT and CDR2 is YYREEE (reference sequence). This CDR3 has 11 amino acids. The CDR3 bases are TGTGCCAGCACCATTCGGGGCGAGCAGTACTTC. It encodes CASTIRGEQYF.

This clone appeared a single time. This chain uses TRBV10-1 with TRBJ1-5; D is unclear. Germline loops: CDR1 WNHNN, CDR2 SYGVQD (reference sequence). V was clipped by 3 bases and J by 6 bases, with 15 bases between them. CDR3 length equals 15 residues. The DNA for the CDR3 is TGCGCCAGCAGTGACCGACCAGGTACCCGTCAGCCCCAGCATTTT. Translating gives CASSDRPGTRQPQHF.

The chain couples TRBV2 to TRBJ2-3; TRBD1 might be the D (5 bases). Trimming shortened V by 1 base and J by 3 bases, and 11 bases separated the two germline ends. Germline-derived CDR1 and CDR2 are SNHLY and FYNNEI. The CDR3 consists of 15 residues. In DNA, the CDR3 is TGTGCCAGCAGTGAAGGAGCAGGGATGACAGATACGCAGTATTTT. Protein product: CASSEGAGMTDTQYF.

The chain is built from TRBV10-1 and TRBJ2-7; 8 bases agree with TRBD2. CDR3 length equals 14 residues. The ends lost 2 bases at V and 3 bases at J; junction bases unmatched: 3. The V gene's germline CDR1 is WNHNN and CDR2 SYGVQD (reference sequence). CDR3 in amino acids: CASSEGLAIYEQYF. In DNA form, the CDR3 reads TGCGCCAGCAGTGAGGGACTAGCCATCTACGAGCAGTACTTC.

Turning to this clone: Relative to the germline gene, one junction end is altered; a read error may explain this. This chain uses TRBV7-7 with TRBJ2-2; D possibly corresponds to TRBD1 (7 bases). CDR1 is SSHAT and CDR2 is FNYEAQ in the germline V gene (reference sequence). There are 18 residues in the CDR3. This CDR3 is CASSGLLTGRNWTGELFF. In DNA, the CDR3 is TGTGCTAGCAGCGGGCTCCTGACAGGGAGGAACTGGACCGGGGAGCTGTTTTTT.

V is TRBV2 and J is TRBJ2-3; possible D gene TRBD2, 6 bases. Germline V gene lookup returns CDR1 SNHLY and CDR2 FYNNEI. Trimming removed 11 bases at V and 6 bases at J, with 18 bases between. The CDR3 contains 13 residues. CDR3 bases: TGTGCCGGGTACCGGGACTCCCGGGATACGCAGTATTTT. Protein product: CAGYRDSRDTQYF.

V gene TRBV11-2 combines with J gene TRBJ2-5; D perhaps matches TRBD2 (6 bases). Per the germline V gene, CDR1 is SGHAT and CDR2 is FQNNGV. The CDR3 runs 16 residues. V shed 5 bases and J shed 3 bases, with 19 bases lying between them. The CDR3 spells CASSTGEVAAEETQYF. The CDR3 DNA follows: TGTGCCAGCAGCACGGGTGAGGTAGCGGCTGAAGAGACCCAGTACTTC.

This clone has more than one count but fewer than ten. The J gene is TRBJ2-7, the V gene TRBV5-1; 10 bases are a match to TRBD1. V dropped 6 bases and J dropped 5; count of bases not matched to a gene: 8. Per germline, CDR1 SGHRS and CDR2 YFSETQ. The CDR3 runs 14 residues. CDR3 nucleotides: TGCGCCAGCACCCACGGGACAGGGGTCCACGAGCAGTACTTC. This gives the protein CASTHGTGVHEQYF. The full variable domain, with the rest looked up from reference TRBV5-1 and TRBJ2-7, is KAGVTQTPRYLIKTRGQQVTLSCSPISGHRSVSWYQQTPGQGLQFLFEYFSETQRNKGNFPGRFSGRQFSNSRSEMNVSTLELGDSALYLCASTHGTGVHEQYFGPGTRLTVT.

DNA of the CDR3: TGTGCCAGCAGCTTCCGGGTGGGGCGGGATCAGCCCCAGCATTTT. This codes for CASSFRVGRDQPQHF. This chain connects TRBV28 to TRBJ1-5; possibly TRBD1 for D (5 bases). Germline V lookup: CDR1 MDHEN, CDR2 SYDVKM. This CDR3 has 15 residues. V lost 6 bases to trimming and J lost 5 bases, with 17 bases between them.

The chain uses TRBV28 and TRBJ2-5; tentatively, D is TRBD1 (5 bases). The DNA matches TRBJ2-7 better at its end, which makes the J call doubtful. The CDR3 length is 18 residues. Germline CDR1 reads MDHEN; CDR2 reads SYDVKM. CDR3 loop: CASSPFLSYRPGPYEQYF. The CDR3 DNA reads as TGTGCCAGCAGCCCCTTCCTCTCCTACAGGCCTGGTCCCTACGAGCAGTACTTC.

V gene TRBV4-3 combines with J gene TRBJ1-1, with a possible D match to TRBD1 (6 bases). The length of the CDR3 is 17 residues. V lost 1 base and J lost 1, with 16 bases in between. Looked up from germline, CDR1 is LGHNA and CDR2 is YSLEER. The CDR3 protein is CASSQAGPTGGNTEAFF. CDR3 coding DNA: TGCGCCAGCAGCCAAGCTGGCCCGACAGGTGGGAACACTGAAGCTTTCTTT.

The J gene is TRBJ1-2, the V gene TRBV5-1, with D unclear. This CDR3 is 14 amino acids long. Germline lookup yields CDR1 SGHRS and CDR2 YFSETQ. The V and J ends lost 0 bases and 6 bases respectively, with 12 bases between them. The CDR3 protein is CASSLARSKDGYTF. Here the CDR3 DNA reads TGCGCCAGCAGCTTGGCCAGGAGTAAAGATGGCTACACCTTC.

The chain joins TRBV7-9 to TRBJ1-1, with D hard to call. V lost 4 bases and J 1 base, leaving 7 bases between the germline ends. The CDR3 is made up of 13 amino acids. Per the germline V gene, CDR1 is SEHNR and CDR2 is FQNEAQ (reference sequence). For the CDR3, the DNA is TGTGCCAGCAGCTGTGACACGAACACTGAAGCTTTCTTT. Its translation: CASSCDTNTEAFF. The full variable domain, completed using reference TRBV7-9 and TRBJ1-1, is DTGVSQNPRHKITKRGQNVTFRCDPISEHNRLYWYRQTLGQGPEFLTYFQNEAQLEKSRLLSDRFSAERPKGSFSTLEIQRTEQGDSAMYLCASSCDTNTEAFFGQGTRLTVV.

The J gene is TRBJ2-2, the V gene TRBV28; TRBD1 agrees at 7 bases. CDR1 and CDR2 from the germline V gene are MDHEN and SYDVKM. V lost 4 bases to trimming and J lost 0 bases; unmatched junction nucleotides: 8. This CDR3 has 17 amino acids. For the CDR3, the DNA is TGTGCCAGCAGTTCCCTCCGGACAGGCACGAACACCGGGGAGCTGTTTTTT. Its protein is CASSSLRTGTNTGELFF. Full variable domain (outside the CDR3, taken from reference TRBV28 and TRBJ2-2): DVKVTQSSRYLVKRTGEKVFLECVQDMDHENMFWYRQDPGLGLRLIYFSYDVKMKEKGDIPEGYSVSREKKERFSLILESASTNQTSMYLCASSSLRTGTNTGELFFGEGSRLTVL.

The gene calls are TRBV5-6 and TRBJ2-1, with 11 bases lining up with TRBD2. The CDR3 consists of 17 residues. J was trimmed by 2 bases and V by 3 bases; bases with no gene match: 7. Per germline, CDR1 SGHDT and CDR2 YYEEEE. CDR3 loop: CASSSSVAGGAYNEQFF. CDR3 bases: TGTGCCAGCAGCTCTTCCGTAGCGGGAGGGGCCTACAATGAGCAGTTCTTC.

The V gene is TRBV12-5, the J gene TRBJ1-2; 11 bases fit TRBD1. J gave up 7 bases and V 1 base, and 8 bases lay outside the gene matches. This CDR3 comprises 16 residues. Germline V lookup: CDR1 LGHNT, CDR2 FRNRAP. Here the CDR3 DNA reads TGTGCTAGTGGTTTGGGGAGAGGACAGGGGGCGCGTGGCTACACCTTC. Protein: CASGLGRGQGARGYTF.

The V call is TRBV5-8, the J call TRBJ1-1, with TRBD1 matching over 12 bases. Trimming removed 3 bases from V and 1 base from J; junction bases left unmatched: 4. The CDR3 is made up of 16 amino acids. Germline loops: CDR1 SGHTS, CDR2 YDEGEE. CDR3: CASSSRDRGRNTEAFF. The CDR3 region has the DNA TGTGCCAGCAGCTCCCGGGACAGGGGGCGGAACACTGAAGCTTTCTTT.

CDR3 residues: CASGYEQYF. As DNA, the CDR3 is TGTGCCAGCGGGTACGAGCAGTACTTC. The chain uses TRBV21-1 and TRBJ2-7. TRBV21-1 has pseudogene status. The CDR3 length is 9 residues.

The rearrangement uses TRBV6-1 and TRBJ2-2; 9 nucleotides match TRBD1. J gave up 4 bases and V 9 bases, and 6 bases lay outside the gene matches. This CDR3 is built from 14 residues. Germline V gene sequence: CDR1 MNHNS, CDR2 SASEGT. The CDR3 DNA reads as TGTGCCAGTGCACAGGGGGCGGGCACCGGGGAGCTGTTTTTT. As protein: CASAQGAGTGELFF.

This clone was recorded a few times. The V and J genes are TRBV28 and TRBJ2-5; D possibly corresponds to TRBD1 (6 bases). The CDR3 totals 15 residues. Germline loops: CDR1 MDHEN, CDR2 SYDVKM. V dropped 3 bases and J dropped 5 bases, with 16 bases sitting between them. CDR3 DNA sequence: TGTGCCAGCAGTTTTTCGCGGACAGCTGGGGAGACCCAGTACTTC. The encoded protein is CASSFSRTAGETQYF.

The chain combines TRBV27 with TRBJ2-7; D is possibly TRBD1 or TRBD2 (5 bases each). Trimming removed 8 bases at V and 5 bases at J, with 16 bases between. CDR1 is MNHEY, CDR2 SMNVEV, per germline (reference sequence). The CDR3 has 13 amino acids. The CDR3 sequence: CASGRGEIHEQYF. The CDR3 DNA sequence: TGTGCCAGCGGTAGGGGAGAAATCCACGAGCAGTACTTC.

The V and J genes are TRBV18 and TRBJ2-5; the D call may be TRBD1 or TRBD2 (5 bases each). The V gene's germline CDR1 is KGHSH and CDR2 LQKENI. CDR3 size: 17 residues. Trimming removed 0 bases at V and 3 bases at J, with 17 bases between. The CDR3 sequence is CASSPPKMTLGEETQYF. The CDR3 DNA reads TGTGCCAGCTCACCACCGAAGATGACTTTGGGGGAAGAGACCCAGTACTTC.

The CDR3 loop is CASSSLLGADTQYF. The CDR3 nucleotides are TGTGCCAGCAGTTCCCTTCTGGGGGCAGATACGCAGTATTTT. The chain uses TRBV27 and TRBJ2-3; D might be TRBD1 or TRBD2, each matching 5 bases. The V gene lost 4 bases and the J gene lost 4 bases, with 12 bases spanning the gap. From germline, CDR1 is MNHEY and CDR2 SMNVEV (reference sequence). The CDR3 contains 14 residues.

The V and J genes are TRBV15 and TRBJ2-1; D remains ambiguous. Germline V lookup: CDR1 LNHNV, CDR2 YYDKDF (reference sequence). The CDR3 runs 15 residues. Trimming removed 0 bases from V and 6 bases from J, with 12 bases in between. Here the CDR3 reads CATSRDSVLCNEQFF. The CDR3 DNA follows: TGTGCCACCAGCAGAGACAGCGTCTTATGCAATGAGCAGTTCTTC. The full variable domain, its missing parts supplied by reference TRBV15 and TRBJ2-1, is DAMVIQNPRYQVTQFGKPVTLSCSQTLNHNVMYWYQQKSSQAPKLLFHYYDKDFNNEADTPDNFQSRRPNTSFCFLDIRSPGLGDTAMYLCATSRDSVLCNEQFFGPGTRLTVL.

This chain joins TRBV19 and TRBJ2-1, with TRBD2 matching 10 bases. The CDR3 has 18 residues. After removal of 0 bases from V and 4 bases from J, the junction contained 9 bases not matched to a gene. CDR1 is LNHDA, CDR2 SQIVND, per germline (reference sequence). CDR3 nucleotides: TGTGCCAGTAGTATAGACCTTGCTAGCGGGAGAAATTACAATGAGCAGTTCTTC. Protein: CASSIDLASGRNYNEQFF.

As to this clone: Different DNA sequences within this sample yield the same CDR3. V is TRBV10-2 and J is TRBJ2-7; D uncertain. Germline lookup yields CDR1 WSHSY and CDR2 SAAADI. The CDR3 sequence is 13 residues long. Trimming cost V 0 bases and J 1 base, with 4 bases left between them. The CDR3 bases are TGCGCCAGCAGTGAGTCGGGGTCCTACGAGCAGTACTTC. It encodes CASSESGSYEQYF.

This clone was seen just once. The sample holds other DNA sequences that translate to the same CDR3. The J gene is TRBJ2-7, the V gene TRBV20-1; D is undetermined. This CDR3 comprises 11 residues. The V and J ends lost 3 bases and 1 base respectively, with 4 bases between them. CDR1 is DFQATT, CDR2 SNEGSKA, per germline (reference sequence). CDR3 protein: CSARRSYEQYF. In DNA, the CDR3 is TGCAGTGCTAGGCGGTCCTACGAGCAGTACTTC.